The source of this T cell receptor beta chain is a study of blood T cells in healthy people across ages. Germline CDR1 and CDR2: SSHAT and FNYEAQ (reference sequence). The CDR3 spans 15 residues. PCR was performed a second time for about 7 to 11 cycles using a sample-barcoded 5' primer and a J-beta primer mix. Using its own MiXCR run on the 5' RACE reads, TCRdb lists one record per CDR3 protein. Of nearly 800,000 distinct CDR3 sequences listed, approximately 25% were seen once; the top ten hold 3% to 4%. In the case of this clonotype: A read error may produce the germline difference seen at one junction end.

This sample also appeared in a second study, on T cells of mothers and their children. Per that paper: It was related mother-child pairs that showed slightly higher overlap than unrelated pairs, without reaching significance.

Sequenced material: blood. This TCR came from a boy aged 10-17 years in good health. The chain couples TRBV7-7 to TRBJ2-1; tentatively, D is TRBD2 (6 bases). The CDR3 DNA is TGTGCTAGCAGCAGCGGAGCGGGCACCTACAATGAGCAGTTCTTC. Translated: CASSSGAGTYNEQFF. The whole variable domain, filled in from reference TRBV7-7 and TRBJ2-1, reads GAGVSQSPRYKVTKRGQDVTLRCDPISSHATLYWYQQALGQGPEFLTYFNYEAQPDKSGLPSDRFSAERPEGSISTLTIQRTEQRDSAMYRCASSSGAGTYNEQFFGPGTRLTVL.